The entry below gives a single T cell receptor (beta chain) sequence along with its context. What it binds is unknown. These data originate in a study of cytomegalovirus exposure and HLA in healthy donors. Study outcomes and limitations: Some V segments, TRBV6-2 and TRBV6-3 among them, were indistinguishable and were therefore excluded.

CDR1 and CDR2 from the germline V gene are MNHNY and SVGAGI (reference sequence). V gave up 2 bases and J gave up 4 bases; unmatched junction bases: 8. The CDR3 is 16 residues long. The PCR used 60 Vbeta and 13 Jbeta primers. Data came from immunoSEQ multiplex PCR; TCRdb stores just in-frame clones and leaves some out. The sample records roughly 120,000 clones, around 80% being singletons. The clonotype was recovered from a man under 40 in good health and CMV-seropositive. Sequenced sample: PBMCs. This chain links TRBV6-6 with TRBJ1-1; 9 bases map to TRBD1. This CDR3 reads CASSYRTGGAGTEAFF. DNA for the CDR3: TGTGCCAGCAGTTACCGAACAGGGGGCGCGGGCACTGAAGCTTTCTTT.